This TCR beta chain appears in the sequencing data of a study of beta chain features in type 1 diabetes (dated by TCRdb to about 2018). Notes on the research overall: Mean age, gender distribution, total cell number and subset yield did not differ between patients and healthy donors. In the study, recently diagnosed type 1 diabetes patients and matched healthy donors were compared on the TCRB repertoires of their sorted circulating CD4+ T cell subsets. Across all samples, almost 110 million sorted cells were examined, and cell number per subset correlated strongly with RNA yield. Naive and central memory subsets were obtained from all 30 or so donors, but regulatory and stem cell-like memory subsets were isolated from only 8 patients and roughly eight healthy donors. Study-wide findings and limitations: At VDJ recombination sites, type 1 diabetes patients had fewer insertions and more deleted nucleotides, which implies abnormalities in thymic rearrangement. Because the HLA sub-analyses included only small numbers of individuals, any influence of HLA type on TCRB rearrangement was left unresolved. PCR might favor shorter templates, but patient and control samples were amplified and corrected together, so any skew would affect both groups equally. Sequencing cDNA rather than genomic DNA could over-represent highly expressing activated cells, although activation and CD3 levels did not differ between groups. A moderate but significant shortening of TCRB CDR3 length was observed in type 1 diabetes patients in all four CD4+ subsets. The naive, central memory and regulatory TCRB repertoires appeared to resemble one another more closely among patients than among healthy donors.

About this clone: The antigen this receptor binds is unknown. Base qualities are not at hand, and no much larger clone is one base apart.

In the germline V gene, CDR1 corresponds to MDHEN and CDR2 to SYDVKM. There are 13 amino acids in the CDR3, from cysteine to phenylalanine inclusive. Of all the DNA, just the CDR3 is kept, 39 bases in frame from base 1. Clipping removes 6 bases from V and 3 bases from J, with 3 as the unmatched junction base count. Each donor gave one peripheral blood draw, roughly 110 mL on average, collected into heparinised tubes. Using a panel that included CD45RO, CCR7, CD25, CD127, CD95 and CD27, naive, central memory, regulatory and stem cell-like memory CD4+ T cells were sorted on a BD FACSAria II. Purity was above 98% for every sorted population. PBMCs were separated immediately by Lymphoprep density gradient centrifugation and were stained directly, without being cultured. To minimize batch effects, samples were stained and sorted in pairs, one healthy donor with one patient per experiment. The entire isolated RNA was reverse transcribed using the High Capacity cDNA Reverse Transcription Kit, and thus expressed TCRB transcripts were sequenced. Deep immunoSEQ sequencing was performed on naive, central memory and regulatory T cell samples, with an average of around 3.4 million total reads per sample. Sorted cells were lysed in RLT buffer, and RNA was extracted using DNase-treated RNeasy Micro or Mini kits according to cell number. Each cell subset was processed on its own to prevent cross-contamination, while patient and healthy donor samples were processed together. Using the immunoSEQ multiplex PCR, TCRB sequences were amplified from cDNA into 87-bp fragments spanning the CDR3 region. Amplicons were sequenced on the Illumina HiSeq platform. The authors' pipeline ran thus. PCR bias was computationally corrected using synthetic template baselines, reads within Hamming distance 2 were collapsed, and singletons that could not be merged were discarded. Reads were aligned against IMGT to assign V, D and J genes, CDR3 length and insertions or deletions at six rearrangement sites. Within each subset, clonotype counts were normalized to the number of sorted cells before true diversity and Gini coefficients were calculated with the tcR R package. The overlap coefficient, calculated on TCRB nucleotide sequences, was used to measure repertoire sharing. Out-of-frame TCRB sequences from naive cells were analyzed as a proxy for the pre-selection repertoire. This immuneACCESS table, as held by TCRdb, lists in-frame sequences with V and J called but not all clones. Of the missing ones, under half trace to an unresolved V gene in checked studies; the others have no known cause. D and trimming were read from the DNA, whereas the V and J calls and clone size are those reported in that table. The sample contains a few hundred thousand clones, approximately 16% of them found a single time. In total, the top ten clones hold less than 0.02% of the sample.

The sequenced sample consisted of naive CD4+ T cells from blood. Sample cell subset or site, as interpreted from the label and publication: true naive CD4+ T cells. This receptor was identified in a man aged 18-30 years with type 1 diabetes. The receptor chain draws on TRBV28 and TRBJ2-7; 9 central bases correspond to TRBD2. Here the CDR3 is given as CASSNSGGYEQYF. The DNA reads TGTGCCAGCAGCAATAGCGGGGGCTACGAGCAGTACTTC.